Each of the 11 T cell receptor beta chains below was sequenced from the same sample in a study of cytomegalovirus exposure and HLA in healthy donors. The study ran its PCR with 60 Vbeta and 13 Jbeta primers. Data came from immunoSEQ multiplex PCR; TCRdb stores just in-frame clones and leaves some out. The sample has about 170,000 clones; 73% are singletons. Sequencing input: PBMCs. The receptors derive from a woman under 30 in good health and CMV-seropositive.

The J gene is TRBJ2-2, the V gene TRBV5-6; D possibly corresponds to TRBD1 (5 bases). V lost 2 bases to trimming and J lost 4 bases, with 12 bases between them. In germline, CDR1 is SGHDT, CDR2 YYEEEE. The CDR3 runs to 15 residues. The CDR3 spells CASSFRESLTGELFF. Written as DNA, the CDR3 is TGTGCCAGCAGCTTCAGGGAATCCCTCACCGGGGAGCTGTTTTTT.

The V and J genes are TRBV30 and TRBJ1-1; TRBD1 might be the D (6 bases). The V end lost 3 bases, the J end lost 0 bases, and 11 bases lay between the germline ends. CDR3 length: 14 amino acids. The germline V gene has CDR1 GTSNPN and CDR2 SVGIG (reference sequence). The CDR3 region has the DNA TGTGCCTGGAGAATGACAGGTATGAACACTGAAGCTTTCTTT. It specifies CAWRMTGMNTEAFF.

The rearrangement uses TRBV7-2 and TRBJ2-3; a possible D gene is TRBD2 (7 bases). Between the trimmed V and J ends, which lost 3 bases and 2 bases, there was a span of 18 bases. Germline loops: CDR1 SGHTA, CDR2 FQGNSA. This CDR3 contains 17 residues. The CDR3 region has the DNA TGTGCCAGCAGCTTTGATGGGAGGGGGGGCCACACAGATACGCAGTATTTT. Residues: CASSFDGRGGHTDTQYF.

This clone was found once. V gene TRBV7-3 combines with J gene TRBJ2-3; a weak D match, TRBD2 (6 bases). The CDR3 totals 13 residues. V dropped 9 bases and J dropped 6 bases, with 16 bases sitting between them. Per the germline V gene, CDR1 is SGHTA and CDR2 is FQGTGA. The CDR3, as DNA: TGTGCCAGGGGGCGGGGCCCCGCGGATACGCAGTATTTT. It codes for CARGRGPADTQYF.

This rearrangement joins TRBV4-3 to TRBJ2-5; 7 bases line up with TRBD1. The J call may be incorrect, as the DNA end agrees better with TRBJ2-7. The CDR3 length is 14 residues. Looked up from germline, CDR1 is LGHNA and CDR2 is YSLEER. The CDR3 spells CASSQYRGIYEQYF. Here the CDR3 DNA reads TGCGCCAGCAGCCAGTACAGGGGTATCTACGAGCAGTACTTC.

This clone was counted between two and nine times. This chain joins TRBV6-5 and TRBJ2-1, with D perhaps matching TRBD1 (6 bases). This CDR3 contains 15 residues. Between the trimmed V and J ends, which lost 0 bases and 3 bases, there was a span of 9 bases. Germline CDR1 and CDR2: MNHEY and SVGAGI. The CDR3 sequence is CASSYSAGDYNEQFF. The CDR3 coding sequence is TGTGCCAGCAGTTACTCGGCAGGGGACTACAATGAGCAGTTCTTC.

V and J are TRBV4-3 and TRBJ2-1; 9 bases align to TRBD2. V was clipped by 3 bases and J by 5 bases; unmatched bases: 11. This CDR3 has 17 residues. The V gene's germline CDR1 is LGHNA and CDR2 YSLEER. The CDR3 DNA follows: TGCGCCAGCAGCCACCAAGCAGCGGGGGGTAACCACAATGAGCAGTTCTTC. Its protein is CASSHQAAGGNHNEQFF.

This clone turned up a few times. The chain links TRBV6-6 to TRBJ1-1; D call uncertain. CDR1 is MNHNY, CDR2 SVGAGI, per germline (reference sequence). This CDR3 contains 11 residues. V lost 7 bases to trimming and J lost 10 bases, with 13 bases between them. The CDR3 region has the DNA TGTGCCAGCAATGCGGGCCGAGGAGCTTTCTTT. Protein product: CASNAGRGAFF.

This rearrangement joins TRBV7-2 to TRBJ2-7, with TRBD2 matching over 9 bases. Germline V CDR1 and CDR2: SGHTA, FQGNSA. The CDR3 runs 14 residues. The trim removed 3 bases at V and 2 bases at J, leaving 2 bases unmatched. In DNA form, the CDR3 reads TGTGCCAGCAGCTTTAGCGGGGGCCCCTACGAGCAGTACTTC. This translates into CASSFSGGPYEQYF.

This clone was seen a few times. This rearrangement joins TRBV13 to TRBJ2-2; 9 positions match TRBD1. The germline gives CDR1 PRHDT, CDR2 FYEKMQ (reference sequence). The CDR3 extends over 14 amino acids. Germline trimming cut 6 bases from V and 9 bases from J; bases unmatched to any gene: 8. CDR3 DNA: TGTGCCAGCAGTTACCCGGGACAGGGAAGGGAGCTGTTTTTT. Translated, it gives CASSYPGQGRELFF.

Only a few counts were recorded for this clone. CDR3 loop: CATTAGGPTEAFF. The DNA for the CDR3 is TGTGCCACCACCGCCGGGGGACCCACTGAAGCTTTCTTT. This sequence joins TRBV6-5 and TRBJ1-1; D may be TRBD1 (5 bases). Looked up from germline, CDR1 is MNHEY and CDR2 is SVGAGI. The CDR3 covers 13 residues. Trimming took 10 bases from V and 4 from J, leaving 16 bases between them.